Each of the 4 T cell receptor beta chains below was sequenced from the same sample in a study of CD8 T cells in ankylosing spondylitis. Their antigens are not known. The study's findings and limits: Within ankylosing spondylitis blood, a TCR beta motif made up of seven or eight highly homologous variants appeared to be characteristic.

TCRdb re-derived calls from the 5' RACE reads in MiXCR, one entry per CDR3 protein. The sample comprises some 450,000 distinct CDR3 sequences, 17% of which are singletons, and 1% rests with the top ten. The specimen was blood, either unsorted or a sorted T cell fraction (not recorded which). Receptors originate from a male donor with ankylosing spondylitis.

This clonotype showed up just a few times. The CDR3 region is CASSLSVWNEKLFF. The CDR3 nucleotides are TGTGCCAGCAGCTTAAGTGTATGGAATGAAAAACTGTTTTTT. The J gene is TRBJ1-4, the V gene TRBV7-8; D call uncertain. Germline values: CDR1 SGHVS, CDR2 FQNEAQ. The CDR3 length is 14 residues. With 2 bases removed from V and 5 bases from J, the gap between germline ends came to 9 bases.

This clonotype came up a few times. One junction end does not reproduce the germline sequence, and a read error may be involved. This rearrangement joins TRBV11-2 to TRBJ1-1; 8 nucleotides align to TRBD1. The germline CDR1 and CDR2 sequences are SGHAT and FQNNGV. This CDR3 spans 12 amino acids. In DNA form, the CDR3 reads TGTGCCAGCAGCAAAGGACAGGGATTCAACCAATTT. It is translated as CASSKGQGFNQF.

This clonotype was detected only a few times. This chain joins TRBV5-1 and TRBJ2-7, with TRBD2 matching over 10 bases. Germline assignment: CDR1 SGHRS and CDR2 YFSETQ. Trimming took 6 bases from V and 5 from J; bases not matched to a gene: 5. The CDR3 consists of 13 residues. CDR3 protein: CASKRGGPDEQYF. The CDR3 region has the DNA TGCGCCAGCAAGCGGGGGGGCCCGGACGAGCAGTACTTC.

This clonotype was seen ten or more times. The gene calls are TRBV6-1 and TRBJ1-5; D uncertain. Germline-derived CDR1 and CDR2 are MNHNS and SASEGT. Deletions cut 6 bases from V and 7 bases from J, with 16 bases between. CDR3 size: 14 residues. In DNA form, the CDR3 reads TGTGCCAGCAGCTCCAGCGTGGGAGGCCAGCCCCAGCATTTT. Translated, it gives CASSSSVGGQPQHF.